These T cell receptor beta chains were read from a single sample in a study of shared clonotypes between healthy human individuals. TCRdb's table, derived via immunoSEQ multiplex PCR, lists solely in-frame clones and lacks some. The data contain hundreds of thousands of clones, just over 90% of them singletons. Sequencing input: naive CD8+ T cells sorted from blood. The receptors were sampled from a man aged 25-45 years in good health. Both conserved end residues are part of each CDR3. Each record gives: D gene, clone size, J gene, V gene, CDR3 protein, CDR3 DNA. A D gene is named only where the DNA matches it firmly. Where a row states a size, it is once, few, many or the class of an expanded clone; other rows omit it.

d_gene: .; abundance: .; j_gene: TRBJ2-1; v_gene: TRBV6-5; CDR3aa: CASSYSNSYNEQFF; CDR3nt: TGTGCCAGCAGTTACTCGAACAGCTACAATGAGCAGTTCTTC
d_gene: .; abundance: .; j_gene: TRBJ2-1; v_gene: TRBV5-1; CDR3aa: CASSPGIDAYNEQFF; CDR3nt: TGCGCCAGCAGCCCCGGGATAGACGCTTACAATGAGCAGTTCTTC
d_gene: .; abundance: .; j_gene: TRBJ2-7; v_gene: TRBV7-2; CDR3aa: CASSLDVSGYEQYF; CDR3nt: TGTGCCAGCAGCTTAGATGTTAGCGGCTACGAGCAGTACTTC
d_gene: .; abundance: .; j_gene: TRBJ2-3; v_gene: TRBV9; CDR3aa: CASSAGTSSSTDTQYF; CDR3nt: TGTGCCAGCAGCGCTGGGACAAGCTCTAGCACAGATACGCAGTATTTT
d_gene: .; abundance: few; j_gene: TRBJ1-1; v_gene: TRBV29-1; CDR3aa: CSVEMNTEAFF; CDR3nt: TGCAGCGTAGAGATGAACACTGAAGCTTTCTTT
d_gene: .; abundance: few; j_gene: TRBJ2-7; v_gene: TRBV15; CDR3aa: CATSRTAILAEQYF; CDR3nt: TGTGCCACCAGCAGAACCGCCATCTTAGCCGAGCAGTACTTC
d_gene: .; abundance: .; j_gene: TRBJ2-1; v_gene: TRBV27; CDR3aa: CASSLVRGGNEQFF; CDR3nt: TGTGCCAGCAGTTTAGTCAGGGGAGGGAATGAGCAGTTCTTC
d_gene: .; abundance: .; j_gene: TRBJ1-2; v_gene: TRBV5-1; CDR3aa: CASSPIGQNSLGYTF; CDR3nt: TGCGCCAGCAGCCCCATAGGCCAGAACTCTTTGGGCTACACCTTC
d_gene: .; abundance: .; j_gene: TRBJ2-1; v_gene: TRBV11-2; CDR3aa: CASSPRLNEQFF; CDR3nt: TGTGCCAGCAGCCCCAGACTGAATGAGCAGTTCTTC
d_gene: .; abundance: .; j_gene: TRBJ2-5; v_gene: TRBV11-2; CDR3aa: CASSLSDIQETQYF; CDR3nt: TGTGCCAGCAGCTTATCAGACATACAAGAGACCCAGTACTTC
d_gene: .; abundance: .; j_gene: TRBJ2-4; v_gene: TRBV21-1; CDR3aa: CASSKASRQGILNIQYF; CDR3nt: TGTGCCAGCAGCAAAGCGTCAAGACAGGGAATATTGAACATTCAGTACTTC
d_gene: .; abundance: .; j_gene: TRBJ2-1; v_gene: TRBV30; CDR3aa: CAWVPGTGINEQFF; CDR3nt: TGTGCCTGGGTACCAGGAACAGGGATCAATGAGCAGTTCTTC
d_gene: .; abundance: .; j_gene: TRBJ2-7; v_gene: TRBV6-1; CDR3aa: CASGLQGSYEQYF; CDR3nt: TGTGCCAGCGGTCTCCAGGGCTCCTACGAGCAGTACTTC
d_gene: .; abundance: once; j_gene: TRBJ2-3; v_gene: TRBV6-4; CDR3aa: CASSDSIGGGPDTQYF; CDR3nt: TGTGCCAGCAGTGACTCGATTGGGGGAGGCCCAGATACGCAGTATTTT
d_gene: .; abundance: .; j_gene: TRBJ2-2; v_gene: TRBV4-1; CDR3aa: CASSQIKDSRPGELFF; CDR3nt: TGCGCCAGCAGCCAAATAAAGGACAGTCGGCCCGGGGAGCTGTTTTTT
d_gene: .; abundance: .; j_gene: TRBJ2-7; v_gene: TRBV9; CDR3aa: CASSVEEGGAYEQYF; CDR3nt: TGTGCCAGCAGCGTAGAAGAGGGAGGAGCCTACGAGCAGTACTTC
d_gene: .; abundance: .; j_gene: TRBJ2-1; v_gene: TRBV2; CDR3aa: CASGGPNEQFF; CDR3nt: TGTGCCAGCGGGGGACCTAATGAGCAGTTCTTC
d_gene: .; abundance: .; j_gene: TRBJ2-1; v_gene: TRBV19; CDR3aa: CASSPWGGEQFF; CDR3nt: TGTGCCAGTTCCCCATGGGGCGGTGAGCAGTTCTTC
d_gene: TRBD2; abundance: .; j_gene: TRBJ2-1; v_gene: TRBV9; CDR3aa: CASSPPQREDEQFF; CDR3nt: TGTGCCAGCAGCCCCCCCCAGCGGGAGGATGAGCAGTTCTTC
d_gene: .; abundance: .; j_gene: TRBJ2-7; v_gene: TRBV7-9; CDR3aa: CASSSPGGVEDEQYF; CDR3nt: TGTGCCAGCAGCTCACCGGGGGGCGTGGAAGACGAGCAGTACTTC
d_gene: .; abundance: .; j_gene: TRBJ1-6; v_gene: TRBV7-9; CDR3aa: CASSLPQMNSPLHF; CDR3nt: TGTGCCAGCAGCTTACCGCAGATGAATTCACCCCTCCACTTT
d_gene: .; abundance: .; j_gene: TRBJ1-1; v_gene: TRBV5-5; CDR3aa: CASSLETGVTEAFF; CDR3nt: TGTGCCAGCAGCTTGGAGACAGGAGTCACTGAAGCTTTCTTT
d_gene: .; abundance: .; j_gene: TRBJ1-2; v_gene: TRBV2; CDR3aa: CASSEGQGLYGYTF; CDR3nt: TGTGCCAGCAGTGAAGGGCAGGGGCTCTATGGCTACACCTTC
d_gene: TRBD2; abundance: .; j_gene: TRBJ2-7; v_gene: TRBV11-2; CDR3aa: CASSSGGGLAGMGLYEQYF; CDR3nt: TGTGCCAGCAGCTCAGGAGGAGGACTAGCGGGCATGGGGCTTTACGAGCAGTACTTC
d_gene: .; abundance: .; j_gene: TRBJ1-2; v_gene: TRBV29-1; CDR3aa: CSVRGLYGYTF; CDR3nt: TGCAGCGTTCGGGGACTCTATGGCTACACCTTC
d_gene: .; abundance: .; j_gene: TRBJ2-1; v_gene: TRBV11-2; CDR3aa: CASSYSFLRFF; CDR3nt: TGTGCCAGCAGCTATAGCTTCTTAAGGTTCTTC
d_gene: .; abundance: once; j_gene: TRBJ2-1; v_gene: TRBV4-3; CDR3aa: CASSQDPGSYNEQFF; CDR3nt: TGCGCCAGCAGCCAAGACCCGGGGTCCTACAATGAGCAGTTCTTC
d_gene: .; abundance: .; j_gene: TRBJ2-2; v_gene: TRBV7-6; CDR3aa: CASSLARSDPNTGELFF; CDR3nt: TGTGCCAGCAGCTTAGCGAGGAGCGACCCGAACACCGGGGAGCTGTTTTTT
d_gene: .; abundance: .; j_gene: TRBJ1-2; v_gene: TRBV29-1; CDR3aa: CSVDLGAPYGYTF; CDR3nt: TGCAGCGTTGACCTGGGGGCCCCCTATGGCTACACCTTC
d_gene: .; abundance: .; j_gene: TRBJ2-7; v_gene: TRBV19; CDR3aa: CASSIGGGYEQYF; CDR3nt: TGTGCCAGTAGTATTGGCGGAGGGTACGAGCAGTACTTC
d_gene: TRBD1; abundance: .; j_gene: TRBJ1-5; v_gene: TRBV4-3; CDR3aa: CASSQGTGGYQPQHF; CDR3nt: TGCGCCAGCAGCCAAGGGACAGGGGGATATCAGCCCCAGCATTTT
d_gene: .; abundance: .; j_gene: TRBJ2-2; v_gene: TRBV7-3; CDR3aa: CASSPRAGPGTGELFF; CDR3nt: TGTGCCAGCAGCCCCCGGGCGGGGCCGGGGACCGGGGAGCTGTTTTTT
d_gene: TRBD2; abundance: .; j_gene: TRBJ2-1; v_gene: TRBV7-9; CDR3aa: CASSPKGLAYEQFF; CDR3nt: TGTGCCAGCAGCCCCAAGGGACTAGCCTACGAGCAGTTCTTC
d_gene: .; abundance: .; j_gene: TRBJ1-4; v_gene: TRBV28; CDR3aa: CASSLMRAGADEKLFF; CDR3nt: TGTGCCAGCAGTTTAATGAGGGCAGGGGCCGATGAAAAACTGTTTTTT
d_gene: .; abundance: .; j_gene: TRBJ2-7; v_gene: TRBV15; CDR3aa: CATSRETGSYEQYF; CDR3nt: TGTGCCACCAGCAGAGAGACAGGATCCTACGAGCAGTACTTC